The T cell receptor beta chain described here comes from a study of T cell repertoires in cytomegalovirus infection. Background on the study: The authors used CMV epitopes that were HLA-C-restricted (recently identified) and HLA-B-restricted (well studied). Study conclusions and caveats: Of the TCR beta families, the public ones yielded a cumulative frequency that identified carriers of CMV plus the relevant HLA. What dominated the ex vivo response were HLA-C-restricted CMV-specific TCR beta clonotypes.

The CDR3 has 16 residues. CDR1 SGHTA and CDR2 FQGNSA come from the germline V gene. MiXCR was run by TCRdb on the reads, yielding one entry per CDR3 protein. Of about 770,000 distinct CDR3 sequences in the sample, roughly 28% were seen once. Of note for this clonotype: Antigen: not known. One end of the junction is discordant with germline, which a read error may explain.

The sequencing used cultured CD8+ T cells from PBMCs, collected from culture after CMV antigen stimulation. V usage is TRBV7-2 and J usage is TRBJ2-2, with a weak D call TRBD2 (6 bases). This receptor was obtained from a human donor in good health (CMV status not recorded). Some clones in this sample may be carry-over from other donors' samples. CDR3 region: CASRLDMGGGTGELFF. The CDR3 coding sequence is TGTGCCAGCAGATTAGATATGGGGGGTGGAACCGGGGAGCTGTTTTTT.